The 16 T cell receptor beta chains below all came from one sample that was sequenced in a study of response to subunit inactivated influenza vaccine (dated by TCRdb to the late 2010s). The library was made by RT-PCR. Sequencing instrument: Illumina HiSeq 2500. The raw public data were reprocessed by TCRdb itself: fastp quality trimming at Q25, MiXCR clonotype calling, in-frame beta chains only. Rows are unified per CDR3 protein, each entry keeping the most common DNA and genes. A total of hundreds of thousands of distinct CDR3 sequences appear in this sample, 18% of them only once. The top ten clones comprise 11% of the sample. The starting material was PBMCs from blood, obtained 5 days after vaccination. All receptors derive from a man in his forties or fifties who received an inactivated influenza vaccine. Donor details come from another sample of the same person, matched by shared clones.

The chain couples TRBV4-2 to TRBJ1-1; possibly TRBD1 for D (6 bases). Between the trimmed V and J ends, which lost 4 bases and 4 bases, there was a span of 13 bases. Germline-derived CDR1 and CDR2 are LGHNA and YNFKEQ. This CDR3 contains 14 residues. Written as DNA, the CDR3 is TGTGCCAGCAGCCGTCCAGGGGAGGGCACTGAAGCTTTCTTT. Amino acids: CASSRPGEGTEAFF.

This clonotype was counted only a few times. The genes are TRBV6-5 and TRBJ2-7; tentative D call: TRBD1 (6 bases). Germline loops: CDR1 MNHEY, CDR2 SVGAGI. The V end lost 5 bases, the J end lost 4 bases, and 9 bases lay between the germline ends. The CDR3 is 12 residues long. CDR3 protein: CASSADRYEQYF. The CDR3 DNA sequence: TGTGCCAGCAGTGCCGACAGGTACGAGCAGTACTTC.

This clonotype was recorded at least ten times. The chain is built from TRBV20-1 and TRBJ2-3, with 14 bases fitting TRBD2. With 6 bases clipped from V and 4 bases from J, the junction kept 3 bases outside the gene matches. Germline V CDR1 and CDR2: DFQATT, SNEGSKA (reference sequence). The CDR3 totals 14 residues. CDR3 residues: CSATTSGGADTQYF. The CDR3 coding sequence is TGCAGTGCCACGACTAGCGGGGGGGCAGATACGCAGTATTTT.

The chain couples TRBV9 to TRBJ2-1; unclear D gene. Germline V gives CDR1 SGDLS, CDR2 YYNGEE. V gave up 0 bases and J gave up 0 bases, with 10 bases separating them. The CDR3 runs to 16 residues. CDR3 coding DNA: TGTGCCAGCAGCGTAGAGGTGAAGAGCTCCTACAATGAGCAGTTCTTC. Translation: CASSVEVKSSYNEQFF.

The rearrangement uses TRBV6-1 and TRBJ2-5; 9 bases align to TRBD1. From germline, CDR1 is MNHNS and CDR2 SASEGT. Trimming at V came to 7 bases and at J to 5 bases, leaving 8 bases not matched to a gene. The CDR3 extends over 14 amino acids. The CDR3 loop reads CASKSLGQGETQYF. In DNA, the CDR3 is TGTGCCAGCAAGTCGCTCGGACAGGGGGAGACCCAGTACTTC.

V gene TRBV11-1 combines with J gene TRBJ2-7; D not resolved. V gave up 5 bases and J gave up 6 bases, with 26 bases separating them. Germline CDR1 reads SGHAT; CDR2 reads FQDESV (reference sequence). The CDR3 is 17 amino acids. CDR3 in amino acids: CASSLSDFQTSPSEQYF. Here the CDR3 DNA reads TGTGCCAGCAGCCTCTCCGATTTTCAGACATCCCCGAGCGAGCAGTACTTC. Full variable domain (missing parts from reference TRBV11-1 and TRBJ2-7): EAEVAQSPRYKITEKSQAVAFWCDPISGHATLYWYRQILGQGPELLVQFQDESVVDDSQLPKDRFSAERLKGVDSTLKIQPAELGDSAMYLCASSLSDFQTSPSEQYFGPGTRLTVT.

This clonotype appeared a few times. The chain joins TRBV12-3 or TRBV12-4 to TRBJ1-2; weak D call: TRBD1 (5 bases). The V and J ends lost 3 bases and 5 bases respectively, with 22 bases between them. The CDR3 extends over 17 amino acids. This CDR3 is CASSFTGTPISGYGYTF. For the CDR3, the DNA is TGTGCCAGCAGTTTTACCGGGACCCCAATTAGTGGGTATGGCTACACCTTC.

This clonotype was counted at least ten times. The chain joins TRBV12-3 or TRBV12-4 to TRBJ2-4; TRBD1 matches 8 bases. The CDR3 extends over 15 amino acids. Trimming cost V 5 bases and J 7 bases; bases outside gene matches: 10. CDR3 loop: CASSIQFDRGNIQYF. The CDR3 nucleotides are TGTGCCAGCAGTATCCAATTCGACAGGGGTAACATTCAGTACTTC.

The rearrangement joins TRBV29-1 to TRBJ1-2, with 7 bases lining up with TRBD1. Losses at the gene ends were 7 bases for V and 0 bases for J; bases not matched to a gene: 5. The CDR3 spans 13 residues. Germline assignment: CDR1 SQVTM and CDR2 ANQGSEA. CDR3 nucleotide sequence: TGCAGCGGAAGGGACAGCTCTAACTATGGCTACACCTTC. Amino acid sequence: CSGRDSSNYGYTF.

J is TRBJ2-7 and V is TRBV7-9; D is undetermined. Germline V CDR1 and CDR2: SEHNR, FQNEAQ (reference sequence). This CDR3 spans 13 amino acids. V was cut by 6 bases and J by 5 bases, with 14 bases left in between. In DNA form, the CDR3 reads TGTGCCAGCAGTTACCTCATTGGTGACGAGCAGTACTTC. Protein sequence: CASSYLIGDEQYF.

The gene calls are TRBV6-2 or TRBV6-3 and TRBJ1-6, with D possibly matching TRBD1 (6 bases). From germline, CDR1 is MNHEY and CDR2 SVGEGT. Trimming cost V 6 bases and J 10 bases, with 13 bases left between them. The CDR3 spans 13 residues. The CDR3 DNA reads as TGTGCCAGCAGAGACGACAGGTTGTCACCCCTCCACTTT. It codes for CASRDDRLSPLHF.

This clonotype was seen at least ten times. The chain is built from TRBV7-2 and TRBJ2-1; TRBD1 agrees at 9 bases. The germline CDR1 and CDR2 sequences are SGHTA and FQGNSA. With 3 bases clipped from V and 7 bases from J, the junction kept 19 bases outside the gene matches. The CDR3 length is 19 residues. CDR3: CASSFAFRETGQGTNEQFF. The CDR3 DNA reads as TGTGCCAGCAGCTTCGCGTTTCGGGAAACGGGACAGGGTACAAATGAGCAGTTCTTC.

This clonotype came up a few times. The chain carries TRBV6-1 and TRBJ2-1; D possibly corresponds to TRBD2 (5 bases). The V end lost 7 bases, the J end lost 7 bases, and 17 bases lay between the germline ends. Germline CDR1 MNHNS, CDR2 SASEGT. This CDR3 has 14 amino acids. CDR3 region: CASNLGGLLNEQFF. As DNA, the CDR3 is TGTGCCAGCAATCTAGGCGGACTCTTGAATGAGCAGTTCTTC.

This rearrangement joins TRBV27 to TRBJ2-7; 9 positions agree with TRBD2. The CDR3 runs 14 residues. The germline V gene encodes CDR1 MNHEY and CDR2 SMNVEV (reference sequence). The trim removed 2 bases at V and 7 bases at J, leaving 6 bases unmatched. CDR3 amino acids: CASSLAGGLAEQYF. In DNA form, the CDR3 reads TGTGCCAGCAGTTTAGCGGGAGGGTTGGCTGAGCAGTACTTC.

The chain uses TRBV10-3 and TRBJ2-3; D not certain. The CDR3 spans 12 residues. V lost 6 bases, J lost 2 bases, and 6 bases lay in between. Germline V gene lookup returns CDR1 ENHRY and CDR2 SYGVKD. The CDR3 sequence is CAIRNYTDTQYF. CDR3 coding DNA: TGTGCCATCAGGAACTACACAGATACGCAGTATTTT.

This sequence joins TRBV28 and TRBJ2-5; 8 bases agree with TRBD2. CDR1 is MDHEN, CDR2 SYDVKM, per germline. Unmatched junction bases numbered 6, after V lost 5 bases and J lost 1 base. CDR3 length equals 15 residues. This chain's CDR3 is CASSGSGTIQETQYF. The DNA for the CDR3 is TGTGCCAGCAGTGGTAGCGGGACCATCCAAGAGACCCAGTACTTC.